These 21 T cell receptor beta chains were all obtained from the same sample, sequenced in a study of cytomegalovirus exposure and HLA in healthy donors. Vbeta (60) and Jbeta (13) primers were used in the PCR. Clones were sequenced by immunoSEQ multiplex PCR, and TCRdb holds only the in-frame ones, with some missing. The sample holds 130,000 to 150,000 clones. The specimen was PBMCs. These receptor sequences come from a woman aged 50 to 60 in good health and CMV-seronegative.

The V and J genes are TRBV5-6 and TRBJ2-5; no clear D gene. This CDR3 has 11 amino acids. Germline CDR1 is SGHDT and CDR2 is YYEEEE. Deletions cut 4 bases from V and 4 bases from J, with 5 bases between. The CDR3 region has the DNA TGTGCCAGCAGCCTGTTAGAGACCCAGTACTTC. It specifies CASSLLETQYF.

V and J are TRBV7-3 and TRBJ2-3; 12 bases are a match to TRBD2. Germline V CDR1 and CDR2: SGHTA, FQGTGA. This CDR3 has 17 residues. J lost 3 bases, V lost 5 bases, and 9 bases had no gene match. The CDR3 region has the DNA TGTGCCAGCAGCCCCTTGGTCCTAGCGGGGGGGACAGATACGCAGTATTTT. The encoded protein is CASSPLVLAGGTDTQYF.

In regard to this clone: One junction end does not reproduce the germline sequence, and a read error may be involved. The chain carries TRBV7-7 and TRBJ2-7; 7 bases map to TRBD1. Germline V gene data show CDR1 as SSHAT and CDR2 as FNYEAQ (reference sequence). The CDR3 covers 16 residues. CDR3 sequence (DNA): TGTGCTAGCAGACCGTACAGGGGCGGAGTGGCCTACGAGCAGTACTTC. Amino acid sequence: CASRPYRGGVAYEQYF. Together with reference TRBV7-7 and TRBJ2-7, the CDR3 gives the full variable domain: GAGVSQSPRYKVTKRGQDVTLRCDPISSHATLYWYQQALGQGPEFLTYFNYEAQPDKSGLPSDRFSAERPEGSISTLTIQRTEQRDSAMYRCASRPYRGGVAYEQYFGPGTRLTVT.

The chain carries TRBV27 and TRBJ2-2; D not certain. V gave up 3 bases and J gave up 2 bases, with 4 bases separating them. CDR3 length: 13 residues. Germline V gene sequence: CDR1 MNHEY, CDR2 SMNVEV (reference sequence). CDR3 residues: CASSFSNTGELFF. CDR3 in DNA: TGTGCCAGCAGTTTTTCTAACACCGGGGAGCTGTTTTTT.

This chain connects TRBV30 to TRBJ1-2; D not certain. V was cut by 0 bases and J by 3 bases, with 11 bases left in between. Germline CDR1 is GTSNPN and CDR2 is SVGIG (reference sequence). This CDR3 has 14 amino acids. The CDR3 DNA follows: TGTGCCTGGAGTGTAGGCGGTCGTGACTATGGCTACACCTTC. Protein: CAWSVGGRDYGYTF.

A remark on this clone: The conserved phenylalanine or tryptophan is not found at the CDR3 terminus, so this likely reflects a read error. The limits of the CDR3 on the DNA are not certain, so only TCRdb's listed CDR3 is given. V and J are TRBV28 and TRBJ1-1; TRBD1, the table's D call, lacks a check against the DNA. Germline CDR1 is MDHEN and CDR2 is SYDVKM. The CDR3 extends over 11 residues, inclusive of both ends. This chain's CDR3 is CASSIPGQFFS.

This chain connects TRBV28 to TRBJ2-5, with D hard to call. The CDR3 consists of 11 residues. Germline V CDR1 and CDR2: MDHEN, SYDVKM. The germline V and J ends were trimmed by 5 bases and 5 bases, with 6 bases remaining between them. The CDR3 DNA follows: TGTGCCAGCAGTGTGGAGGAGACCCAGTACTTC. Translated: CASSVEETQYF.

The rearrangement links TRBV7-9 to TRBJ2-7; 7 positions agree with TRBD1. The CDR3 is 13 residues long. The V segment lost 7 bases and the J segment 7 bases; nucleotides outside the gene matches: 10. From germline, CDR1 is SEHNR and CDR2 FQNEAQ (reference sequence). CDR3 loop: CASTLTDRKEQYF. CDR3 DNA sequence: TGTGCCAGCACCCTCACGGACAGGAAAGAGCAGTACTTC.

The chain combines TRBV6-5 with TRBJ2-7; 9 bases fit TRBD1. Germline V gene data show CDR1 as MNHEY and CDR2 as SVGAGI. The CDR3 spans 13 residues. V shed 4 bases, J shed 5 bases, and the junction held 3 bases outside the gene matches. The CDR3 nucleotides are TGTGCCAGCAGTTTCTGGACAGGGGACGAGCAGTACTTC. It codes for CASSFWTGDEQYF.

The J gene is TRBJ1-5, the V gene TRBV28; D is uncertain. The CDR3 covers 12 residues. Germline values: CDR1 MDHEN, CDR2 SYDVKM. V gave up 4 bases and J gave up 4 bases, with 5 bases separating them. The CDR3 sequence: CASSYSNQPQHF. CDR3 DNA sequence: TGTGCCAGCAGTTATAGTAATCAGCCCCAGCATTTT.

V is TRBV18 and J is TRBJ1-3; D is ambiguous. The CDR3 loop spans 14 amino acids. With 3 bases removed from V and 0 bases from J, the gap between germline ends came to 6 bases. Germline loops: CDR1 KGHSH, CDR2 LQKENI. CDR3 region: CASSPSGSGNTIYF. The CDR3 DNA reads TGTGCCAGCTCACCGTCCGGCTCTGGAAACACCATATATTTT.

The DNA for the CDR3 is TGTGCCAGCAGCTTGATGCAGGGGGGTGATGAAAAACTGTTTTTT. Its translation is CASSLMQGGDEKLFF. The V gene is TRBV7-9, the J gene TRBJ1-4; the match to TRBD1 covers 7 bases. From germline, CDR1 is SEHNR and CDR2 FQNEAQ (reference sequence). The V and J ends lost 3 bases and 6 bases, in that order; junction bases with no gene match: 7. CDR3 length: 15 residues.

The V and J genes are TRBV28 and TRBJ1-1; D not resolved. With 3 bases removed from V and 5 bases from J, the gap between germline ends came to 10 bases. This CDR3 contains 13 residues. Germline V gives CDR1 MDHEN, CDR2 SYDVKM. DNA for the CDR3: TGTGCCAGCAGTTTTGACCTGAGGACTGAAGCTTTCTTT. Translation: CASSFDLRTEAFF.

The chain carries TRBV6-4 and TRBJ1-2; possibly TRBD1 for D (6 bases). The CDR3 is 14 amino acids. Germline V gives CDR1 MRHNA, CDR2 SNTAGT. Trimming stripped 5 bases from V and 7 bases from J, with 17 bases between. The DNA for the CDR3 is TGTGCCAGCAGTCCCGAACAGGGACCCGGTGGCTACACCTTC. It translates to CASSPEQGPGGYTF.

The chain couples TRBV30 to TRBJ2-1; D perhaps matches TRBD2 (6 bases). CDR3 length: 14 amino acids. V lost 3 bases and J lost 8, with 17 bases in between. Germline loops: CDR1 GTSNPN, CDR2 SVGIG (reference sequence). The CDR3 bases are TGTGCCTGGAGCGCGGGACCTCGCGACTATGAGCAGTTCTTC. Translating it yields CAWSAGPRDYEQFF.

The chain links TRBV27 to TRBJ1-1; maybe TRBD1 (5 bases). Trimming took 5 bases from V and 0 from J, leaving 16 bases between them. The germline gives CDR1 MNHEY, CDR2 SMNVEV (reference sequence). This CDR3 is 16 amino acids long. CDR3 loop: CASSNSVGQLNTEAFF. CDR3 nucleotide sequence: TGTGCCAGCAGTAACTCCGTGGGGCAGTTGAACACTGAAGCTTTCTTT.

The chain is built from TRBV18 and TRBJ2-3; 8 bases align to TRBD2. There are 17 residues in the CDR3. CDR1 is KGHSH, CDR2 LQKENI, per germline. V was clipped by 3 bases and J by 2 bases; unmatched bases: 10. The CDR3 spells CASSPAGSGVITDTQYF. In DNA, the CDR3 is TGTGCCAGCTCACCGGCGGGTAGCGGGGTGATCACAGATACGCAGTATTTT. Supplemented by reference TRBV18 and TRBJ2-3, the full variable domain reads NAGVMQNPRHLVRRRGQEARLRCSPMKGHSHVYWYRQLPEEGLKFMVYLQKENIIDESGMPKERFSAEFPKEGPSILRIQQVVRGDSAAYFCASSPAGSGVITDTQYFGPGTRLTVL.

The CDR3 region is CASSSERGTDTQYF. In DNA, the CDR3 is TGTGCCAGCAGTTCGGAGCGGGGCACAGATACGCAGTATTTT. The rearrangement uses TRBV28 and TRBJ2-3, with D perhaps matching TRBD2 (6 bases). Germline CDR1 is MDHEN and CDR2 is SYDVKM. V dropped 4 bases and J dropped 1 base, with 9 bases sitting between them. This CDR3 spans 14 amino acids.

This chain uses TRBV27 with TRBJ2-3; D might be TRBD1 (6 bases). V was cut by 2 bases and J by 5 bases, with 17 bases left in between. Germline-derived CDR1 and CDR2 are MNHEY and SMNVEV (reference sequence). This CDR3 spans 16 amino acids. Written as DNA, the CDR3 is TGTGCCAGCAGTTTAATTCCGGGACCGACAGGAGATACGCAGTATTTT. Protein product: CASSLIPGPTGDTQYF.

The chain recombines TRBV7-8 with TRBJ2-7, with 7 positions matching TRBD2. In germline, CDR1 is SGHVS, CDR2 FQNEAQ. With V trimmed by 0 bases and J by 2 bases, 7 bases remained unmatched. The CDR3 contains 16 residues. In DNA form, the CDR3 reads TGTGCCAGCAGCTTAGCTGGGGGAGCGGGACCCTACGAGCAGTACTTC. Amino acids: CASSLAGGAGPYEQYF. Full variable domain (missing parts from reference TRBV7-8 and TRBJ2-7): GAGVSQSPRYKVAKRGQDVALRCDPISGHVSLFWYQQALGQGPEFLTYFQNEAQLDKSGLPSDRFFAERPEGSVSTLKIQRTQQEDSAVYLCASSLAGGAGPYEQYFGPGTRLTVT.

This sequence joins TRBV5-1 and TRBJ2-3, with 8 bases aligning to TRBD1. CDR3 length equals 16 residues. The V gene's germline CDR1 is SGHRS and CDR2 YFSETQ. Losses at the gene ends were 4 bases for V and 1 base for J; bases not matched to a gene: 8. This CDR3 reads CASSRTTGQGTDTQYF. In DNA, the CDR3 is TGCGCCAGCAGCAGAACCACGGGACAGGGCACAGATACGCAGTATTTT.